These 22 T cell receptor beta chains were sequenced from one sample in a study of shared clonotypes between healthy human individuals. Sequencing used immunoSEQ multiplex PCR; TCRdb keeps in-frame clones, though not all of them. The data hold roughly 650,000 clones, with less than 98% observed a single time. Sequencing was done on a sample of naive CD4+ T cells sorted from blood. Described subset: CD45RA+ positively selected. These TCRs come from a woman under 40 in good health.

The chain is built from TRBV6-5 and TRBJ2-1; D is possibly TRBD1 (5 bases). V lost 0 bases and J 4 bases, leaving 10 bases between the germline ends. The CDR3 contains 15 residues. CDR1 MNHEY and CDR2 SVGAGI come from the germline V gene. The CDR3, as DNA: TGTGCCAGCAGTTACTCAGGGGTGCAGTACAATGAGCAGTTCTTC. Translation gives CASSYSGVQYNEQFF.

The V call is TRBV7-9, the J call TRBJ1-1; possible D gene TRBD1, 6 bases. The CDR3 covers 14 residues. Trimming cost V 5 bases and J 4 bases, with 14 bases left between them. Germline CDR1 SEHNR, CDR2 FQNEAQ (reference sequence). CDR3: CASSRGGGGTEAFF. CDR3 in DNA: TGTGCCAGCAGCCGGGGAGGGGGAGGCACTGAAGCTTTCTTT.

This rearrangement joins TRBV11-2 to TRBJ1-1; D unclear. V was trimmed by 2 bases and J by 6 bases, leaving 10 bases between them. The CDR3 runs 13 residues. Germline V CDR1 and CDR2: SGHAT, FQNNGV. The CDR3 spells CASSLTSGSEAFF. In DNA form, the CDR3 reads TGTGCCAGCAGCTTAACGTCAGGTTCTGAAGCTTTCTTT.

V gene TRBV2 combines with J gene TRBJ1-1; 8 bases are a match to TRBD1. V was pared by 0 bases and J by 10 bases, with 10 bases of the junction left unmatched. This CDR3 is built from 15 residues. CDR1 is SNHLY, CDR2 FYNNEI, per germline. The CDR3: CASSEAGAADRAAFF. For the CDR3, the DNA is TGTGCCAGCAGTGAAGCGGGTGCGGCGGACAGGGCAGCTTTCTTT. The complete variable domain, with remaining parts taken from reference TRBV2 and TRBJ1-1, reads EPEVTQTPSHQVTQMGQEVILRCVPISNHLYFYWYRQILGQKVEFLVSFYNNEISEKSEIFDDQFSVERPDGSNFTLKIRSTKLEDSAMYFCASSEAGAADRAAFFGQGTRLTVV.

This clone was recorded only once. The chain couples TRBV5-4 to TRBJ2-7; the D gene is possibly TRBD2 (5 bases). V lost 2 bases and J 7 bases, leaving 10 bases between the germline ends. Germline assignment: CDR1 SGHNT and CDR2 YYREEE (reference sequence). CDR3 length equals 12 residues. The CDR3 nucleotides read TGTGCCAGCAGCTTCGACGGGAAGGAGCAGTACTTC. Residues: CASSFDGKEQYF. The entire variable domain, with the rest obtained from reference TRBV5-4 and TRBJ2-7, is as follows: ETGVTQSPTHLIKTRGQQVTLRCSSQSGHNTVSWYQQALGQGPQFIFQYYREEENGRGNFPPRFSGLQFPNYSSELNVNALELDDSALYLCASSFDGKEQYFGPGTRLTVT.

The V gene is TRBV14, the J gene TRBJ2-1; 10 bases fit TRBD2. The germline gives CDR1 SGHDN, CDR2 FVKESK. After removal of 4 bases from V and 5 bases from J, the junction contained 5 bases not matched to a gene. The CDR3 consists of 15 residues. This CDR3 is CASSRPGLANNEQFF. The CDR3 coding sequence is TGTGCCAGCAGCCGACCGGGACTAGCGAACAATGAGCAGTTCTTC. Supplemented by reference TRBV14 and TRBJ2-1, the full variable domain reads EAGVTQFPSHSVIEKGQTVTLRCDPISGHDNLYWYRRVMGKEIKFLLHFVKESKQDESGMPNNRFLAERTGGTYSTLKVQPAELEDSGVYFCASSRPGLANNEQFFGPGTRLTVL.

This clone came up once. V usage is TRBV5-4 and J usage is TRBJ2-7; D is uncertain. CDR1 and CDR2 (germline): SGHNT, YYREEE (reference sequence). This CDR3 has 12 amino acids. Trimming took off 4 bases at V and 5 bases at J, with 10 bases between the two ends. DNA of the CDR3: TGTGCCAGCAGCCGTGAACCTGACGAGCAGTACTTC. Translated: CASSREPDEQYF.

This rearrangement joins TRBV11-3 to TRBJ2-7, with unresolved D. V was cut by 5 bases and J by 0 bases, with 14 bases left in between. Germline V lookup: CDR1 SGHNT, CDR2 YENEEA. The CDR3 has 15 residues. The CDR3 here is CASSLRTSSSYEQYF. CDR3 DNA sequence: TGTGCCAGCAGCCTAAGGACCTCAAGCTCCTACGAGCAGTACTTC.

This chain's CDR3 is CASSGWRSTDTQYF. CDR3 nucleotides: TGTGCCAGCAGCGGGTGGCGTAGCACAGATACGCAGTATTTT. The V gene is TRBV2, the J gene TRBJ2-3; D unclear. CDR1 is SNHLY, CDR2 FYNNEI, per germline. Deletions cut 6 bases from V and 0 bases from J, with 10 bases between. This CDR3 contains 14 residues.

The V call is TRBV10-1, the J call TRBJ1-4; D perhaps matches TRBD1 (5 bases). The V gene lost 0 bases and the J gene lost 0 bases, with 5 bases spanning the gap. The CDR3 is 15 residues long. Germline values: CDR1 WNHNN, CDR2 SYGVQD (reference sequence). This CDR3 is CASSESGATNEKLFF. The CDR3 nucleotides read TGCGCCAGCAGTGAGTCGGGGGCAACTAATGAAAAACTGTTTTTT.

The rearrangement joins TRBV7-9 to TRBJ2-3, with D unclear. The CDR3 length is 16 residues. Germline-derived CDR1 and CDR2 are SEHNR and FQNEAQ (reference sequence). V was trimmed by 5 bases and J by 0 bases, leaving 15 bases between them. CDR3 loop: CASSNVRSTSTDTQYF. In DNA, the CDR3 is TGTGCCAGCAGCAACGTCCGGAGTACTAGCACAGATACGCAGTATTTT.

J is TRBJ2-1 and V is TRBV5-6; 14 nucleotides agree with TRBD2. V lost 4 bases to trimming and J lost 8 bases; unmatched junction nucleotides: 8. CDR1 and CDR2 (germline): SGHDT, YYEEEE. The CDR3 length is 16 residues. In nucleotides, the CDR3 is TGTGCCAGCAGCCGCTCGGGGACTAGCGGGAGATATGAGCAGTTCTTC. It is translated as CASSRSGTSGRYEQFF.

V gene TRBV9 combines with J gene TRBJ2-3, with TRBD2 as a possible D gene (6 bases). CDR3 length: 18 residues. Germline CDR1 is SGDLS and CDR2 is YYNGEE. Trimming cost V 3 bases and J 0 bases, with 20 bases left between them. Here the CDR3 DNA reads TGTGCCAGCAGCGAACAACCCTTAGCGGTCCTCAGCACAGATACGCAGTATTTT. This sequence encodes CASSEQPLAVLSTDTQYF. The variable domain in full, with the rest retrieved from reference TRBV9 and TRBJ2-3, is DSGVTQTPKHLITATGQRVTLRCSPRSGDLSVYWYQQSLDQGLQFLIQYYNGEERAKGNILERFSAQQFPDLHSELNLSSLELGDSALYFCASSEQPLAVLSTDTQYFGPGTRLTVL.

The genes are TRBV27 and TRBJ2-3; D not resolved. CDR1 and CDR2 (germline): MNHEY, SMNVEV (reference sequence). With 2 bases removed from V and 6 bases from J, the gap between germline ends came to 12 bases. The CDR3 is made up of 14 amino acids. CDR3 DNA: TGTGCCAGCAGTTTAGAAGGGTCTGCGGATACGCAGTATTTT. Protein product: CASSLEGSADTQYF.

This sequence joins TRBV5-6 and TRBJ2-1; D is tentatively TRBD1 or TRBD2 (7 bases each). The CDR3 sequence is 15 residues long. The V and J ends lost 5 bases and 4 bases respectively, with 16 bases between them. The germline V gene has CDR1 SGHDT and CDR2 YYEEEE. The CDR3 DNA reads TGTGCCAGCAGGCCTCGCAGGGGGGGATACAATGAGCAGTTCTTC. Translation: CASRPRRGGYNEQFF.

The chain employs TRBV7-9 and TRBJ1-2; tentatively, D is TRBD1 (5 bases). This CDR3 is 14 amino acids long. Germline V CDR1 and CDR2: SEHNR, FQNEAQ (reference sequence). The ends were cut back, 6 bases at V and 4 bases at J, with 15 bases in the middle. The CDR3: CASSHATASYGYTF. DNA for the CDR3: TGTGCCAGCAGTCATGCGACAGCTAGCTATGGCTACACCTTC.

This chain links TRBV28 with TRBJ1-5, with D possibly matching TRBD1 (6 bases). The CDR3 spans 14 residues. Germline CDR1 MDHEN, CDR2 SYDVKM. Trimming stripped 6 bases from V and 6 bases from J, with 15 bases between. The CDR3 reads CASSLVQGSQPQHF. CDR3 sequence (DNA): TGTGCCAGCAGCCTCGTACAGGGTAGTCAGCCCCAGCATTTT.

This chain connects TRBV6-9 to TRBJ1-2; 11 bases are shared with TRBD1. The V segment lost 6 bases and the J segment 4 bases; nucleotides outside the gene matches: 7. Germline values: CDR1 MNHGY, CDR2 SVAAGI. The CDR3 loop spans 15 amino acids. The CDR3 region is CASSPWTGGSYGYTF. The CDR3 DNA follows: TGTGCCAGCAGCCCCTGGACAGGGGGCAGCTATGGCTACACCTTC.

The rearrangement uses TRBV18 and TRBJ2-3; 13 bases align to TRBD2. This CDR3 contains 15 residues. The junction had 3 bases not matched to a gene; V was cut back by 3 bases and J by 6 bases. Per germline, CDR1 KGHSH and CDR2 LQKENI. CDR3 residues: CASSPGLAGDDTQYF. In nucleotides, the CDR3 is TGTGCCAGCTCACCCGGACTAGCGGGAGATGATACGCAGTATTTT.

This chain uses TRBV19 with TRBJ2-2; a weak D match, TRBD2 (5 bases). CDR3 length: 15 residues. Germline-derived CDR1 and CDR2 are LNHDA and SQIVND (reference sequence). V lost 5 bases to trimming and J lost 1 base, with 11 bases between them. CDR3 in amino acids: CASSSGLKNTGELFF. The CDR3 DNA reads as TGTGCCAGTAGTTCCGGACTCAAGAACACCGGGGAGCTGTTTTTT.

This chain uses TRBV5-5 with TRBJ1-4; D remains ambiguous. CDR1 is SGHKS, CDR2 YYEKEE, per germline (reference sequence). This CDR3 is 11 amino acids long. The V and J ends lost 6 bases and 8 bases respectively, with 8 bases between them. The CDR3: CASNLGEKLFF. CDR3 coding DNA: TGTGCCAGCAATCTGGGGGAAAAACTGTTTTTT.

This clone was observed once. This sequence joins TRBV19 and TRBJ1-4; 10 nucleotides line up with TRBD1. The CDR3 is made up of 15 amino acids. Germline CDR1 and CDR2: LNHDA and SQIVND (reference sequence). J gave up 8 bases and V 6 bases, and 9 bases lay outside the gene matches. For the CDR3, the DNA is TGTGCCAGTAGAACCGTCGACAGGGGGCGCGAAAAACTGTTTTTT. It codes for CASRTVDRGREKLFF.